The 31 T cell receptor beta chains listed next were all sequenced from one sample in a study of cytomegalovirus exposure and HLA in healthy donors. This table comes from immunoSEQ multiplex PCR, and its TCRdb copy is limited to in-frame clones, with some not included. The repertoire has about 50,000 clones, approximately 90% of them found once; the top ten carry almost 1.5%. Specimen: PBMCs. These receptors were obtained from a man aged 18 to 29 in good health and CMV-seronegative.

J is TRBJ2-7 and V is TRBV5-1, with TRBD2 matching 12 bases. Germline V gene sequence: CDR1 SGHRS, CDR2 YFSETQ. With V trimmed by 3 bases and J by 3 bases, 7 bases remained unmatched. The CDR3 sequence is 16 residues long. CDR3 nucleotide sequence: TGCGCCAGCAGCTGGACTCTAGCGGGAGGGGGCTACGAGCAGTACTTC. This codes for CASSWTLAGGGYEQYF. Drawing the rest from reference TRBV5-1 and TRBJ2-7, the complete variable domain is KAGVTQTPRYLIKTRGQQVTLSCSPISGHRSVSWYQQTPGQGLQFLFEYFSETQRNKGNFPGRFSGRQFSNSRSEMNVSTLELGDSALYLCASSWTLAGGGYEQYFGPGTRLTVT.

The chain couples TRBV28 to TRBJ1-4, with 8 bases fitting TRBD1. V lost 4 bases, J lost 4 bases, and 2 bases stayed unmatched. In germline, CDR1 is MDHEN, CDR2 SYDVKM. CDR3 length: 14 residues. CDR3 amino acids: CASSSGQVNEKLFF. The CDR3 bases are TGTGCCAGCAGTTCGGGACAGGTTAATGAAAAACTGTTTTTT.

The chain uses TRBV2 and TRBJ2-6; D is uncertain. Trimming removed 7 bases from V and 4 bases from J, with 11 bases in between. Germline V gene sequence: CDR1 SNHLY, CDR2 FYNNEI. The CDR3 runs to 14 residues. The CDR3 region is CASIFPQGANVLTF. The CDR3 DNA reads as TGTGCCAGCATTTTCCCGCAGGGGGCCAACGTCCTGACTTTC.

This clone was counted a single time. The chain carries TRBV11-3 and TRBJ2-1; TRBD2 is a possible D gene (6 bases). There are 15 residues in the CDR3. The germline gives CDR1 SGHNT, CDR2 YENEEA. V shed 0 bases and J shed 3 bases, with 9 bases lying between them. This CDR3 reads CASSLDPGDYNEQFF. The CDR3 coding sequence is TGTGCCAGCAGCTTAGACCCGGGAGACTACAATGAGCAGTTCTTC.

The chain couples TRBV7-2 to TRBJ1-1, with D unclear. Germline lookup yields CDR1 SGHTA and CDR2 FQGNSA. The length of the CDR3 is 15 residues. V was trimmed by 7 bases and J by 1 base, leaving 16 bases between them. CDR3 sequence: CASTTANAGNTEAFF. CDR3 bases: TGTGCCAGCACGACCGCCAATGCAGGGAACACTGAAGCTTTCTTT.

This rearrangement joins TRBV5-1 to TRBJ2-5; 9 bases fit TRBD1. V trimming: 4 bases; J trimming: 5 bases; junction bases outside the gene matches: 6. This CDR3 spans 14 amino acids. Germline-derived CDR1 and CDR2 are SGHRS and YFSETQ. The CDR3 reads CASSRWTGDETQYF. In DNA, the CDR3 is TGCGCCAGCAGCCGTTGGACAGGGGATGAGACCCAGTACTTC.

The rearrangement joins TRBV6-5 to TRBJ2-5, with 7 bases fitting TRBD2. From germline, CDR1 is MNHEY and CDR2 SVGAGI. Trimming removed 10 bases from V and 4 bases from J; junction bases left unmatched: 15. CDR3 size: 15 residues. CDR3 amino acids: CATTQRREYGETQYF. CDR3 DNA sequence: TGTGCCACCACCCAGCGGCGGGAGTACGGAGAGACCCAGTACTTC.

CDR3 protein: CASSLDHGGAEQYF. DNA of the CDR3: TGTGCCAGCAGCTTAGATCACGGGGGAGCCGAGCAGTACTTC. The chain uses TRBV11-3 and TRBJ2-7; a possible D gene is TRBD2 (6 bases). The CDR3 is 14 amino acids. Trimming took 0 bases from V and 6 from J, leaving 12 bases between them. Germline CDR1 is SGHNT and CDR2 is YENEEA.

The CDR3 is CASSLVAGDTGELFF. CDR3 DNA: TGCGCCAGCAGCTTAGTAGCGGGAGACACCGGGGAGCTGTTTTTT. The chain joins TRBV5-1 to TRBJ2-2; 9 bases agree with TRBD2. This CDR3 region has 15 residues. Trimming at V came to 2 bases and at J to 3 bases, leaving 2 bases not matched to a gene. The germline V gene encodes CDR1 SGHRS and CDR2 YFSETQ. The full variable domain, with the rest looked up from reference TRBV5-1 and TRBJ2-2, is KAGVTQTPRYLIKTRGQQVTLSCSPISGHRSVSWYQQTPGQGLQFLFEYFSETQRNKGNFPGRFSGRQFSNSRSEMNVSTLELGDSALYLCASSLVAGDTGELFFGEGSRLTVL.

The rearrangement joins TRBV7-3 to TRBJ2-1; TRBD2 matches at 14 bases. The CDR3 loop spans 17 amino acids. With V trimmed by 4 bases and J by 8 bases, 10 bases remained unmatched. Germline lookup yields CDR1 SGHTA and CDR2 FQGTGA. Here the CDR3 reads CASSSQGLAGVRDEQFF. The DNA of the CDR3 is TGTGCCAGCAGCTCCCAGGGACTAGCGGGAGTTCGCGATGAGCAGTTCTTC.

The chain links TRBV25-1 to TRBJ2-5; 7 positions match TRBD1. The ends lost 1 base at V and 5 bases at J; junction bases unmatched: 4. Looked up from germline, CDR1 is MGHDK and CDR2 is SYGVNS. The CDR3 covers 14 residues. This CDR3 reads CASSELGGRETQYF. The CDR3 region has the DNA TGTGCCAGCAGTGAATTAGGGGGCCGGGAGACCCAGTACTTC.

The chain combines TRBV7-2 with TRBJ2-7; TRBD2 is a possible D gene (5 bases). Per the germline V gene, CDR1 is SGHTA and CDR2 is FQGNSA. The CDR3 has 13 residues. Between the trimmed V and J ends, which lost 1 base and 7 bases, there was a span of 11 bases. The CDR3 bases are TGTGCCAGCAGCTTAGGAGCGAGAGGGGAGCAGTACTTC. It encodes CASSLGARGEQYF.

V usage is TRBV5-5 and J usage is TRBJ2-3, with a possible D match to TRBD1 (5 bases). V was cut by 2 bases and J by 6 bases, with 13 bases left in between. The CDR3 runs to 14 residues. Germline V gene lookup returns CDR1 SGHKS and CDR2 YYEKEE (reference sequence). The DNA for the CDR3 is TGTGCCAGCAGCTTACAGACAGTCAGTGATACGCAGTATTTT. Protein product: CASSLQTVSDTQYF.

V and J are TRBV6-1 and TRBJ2-5; 7 positions agree with TRBD1. The CDR3 totals 15 residues. The germline V gene encodes CDR1 MNHNS and CDR2 SASEGT. Unmatched junction bases numbered 8, after V lost 5 bases and J lost 2 bases. DNA of the CDR3: TGTGCCAGCAGTCTATTCCCAGGGGGACAAGAGACCCAGTACTTC. Translating gives CASSLFPGGQETQYF.

As concerns this clone: One junction end does not reproduce the germline sequence, and a read error may be involved. This chain connects TRBV7-9 to TRBJ2-3, with TRBD2 matching 10 bases. CDR1 is SEHNR and CDR2 is FQNEAQ in the germline V gene (reference sequence). The CDR3 extends over 14 amino acids. The CDR3 sequence is CASSLAGVADTQYF. The CDR3 region has the DNA TGTGCCAGCAGCCTAGCGGGAGTTGCAGATACGCAGTATTTT.

The chain joins TRBV6-5 to TRBJ1-1; no definite D call. CDR1 is MNHEY, CDR2 SVGAGI, per germline. The CDR3 is made up of 13 amino acids. V was pared by 7 bases and J by 3 bases, with 12 bases between. Here the CDR3 reads CASNLRRDTEAFF. As DNA, the CDR3 is TGTGCCAGCAACCTTCGCCGGGACACTGAAGCTTTCTTT.

The rearrangement joins TRBV30 to TRBJ2-5, with TRBD2 identical over 8 bases. V gave up 2 bases and J gave up 6 bases; unmatched junction bases: 5. Germline V gene data show CDR1 as GTSNPN and CDR2 as SVGIG (reference sequence). The CDR3 sequence is 13 residues long. The CDR3 DNA reads as TGTGCCTGGAGTTATAGCGGGATAAAGACCCAGTACTTC. It specifies CAWSYSGIKTQYF.

The chain joins TRBV28 to TRBJ1-5; no definite D call. The CDR3 is 12 residues long. The ends were cut back, 4 bases at V and 9 bases at J, with 10 bases in the middle. Germline V gene data show CDR1 as MDHEN and CDR2 as SYDVKM. The CDR3 reads CASSYTIGPQHF. The CDR3, as DNA: TGTGCCAGCAGTTATACTATCGGGCCCCAGCATTTT.

The chain uses TRBV4-2 and TRBJ1-5, with D unclear. Per germline, CDR1 LGHNA and CDR2 YNFKEQ. The CDR3 loop spans 14 amino acids. V was clipped by 3 bases and J by 8 bases, with 14 bases between them. The CDR3 reads CASSHGANDEPQHF. The CDR3 DNA reads as TGTGCCAGCAGCCATGGAGCCAATGACGAGCCCCAGCATTTT.

The count of this clone is one. The chain has TRBV2 and TRBJ2-1; D is possibly TRBD1 (6 bases). V was pared by 8 bases and J by 0 bases, with 14 bases between. Germline V gene sequence: CDR1 SNHLY, CDR2 FYNNEI. The CDR3 loop spans 15 amino acids. The CDR3 region is CASRQVLSSYNEQFF. In DNA, the CDR3 is TGTGCCAGCCGACAGGTTCTAAGCTCCTACAATGAGCAGTTCTTC.

This chain connects TRBV19 to TRBJ2-7; D is unclear. Trimming stripped 4 bases from V and 0 bases from J, with 7 bases between. CDR3 size: 13 residues. Per the germline V gene, CDR1 is LNHDA and CDR2 is SQIVND (reference sequence). CDR3 in DNA: TGTGCCAGTAGTACAGACCACTCCTACGAGCAGTACTTC. This codes for CASSTDHSYEQYF. Using reference TRBV19 and TRBJ2-7 for the parts outside the CDR3, the full variable domain is DGGITQSPKYLFRKEGQNVTLSCEQNLNHDAMYWYRQDPGQGLRLIYYSQIVNDFQKGDIAEGYSVSREKKESFPLTVTSAQKNPTAFYLCASSTDHSYEQYFGPGTRLTVT.

The chain's CDR3 is CASSLEGLAGGPGDPDTQYF. The CDR3 nucleotides read TGTGCCAGCAGCTTGGAGGGACTAGCGGGAGGGCCAGGGGACCCAGATACGCAGTATTTT. The chain employs TRBV5-4 and TRBJ2-3; TRBD2 matches 16 bases. Losses at the gene ends were 0 bases for V and 4 bases for J; bases not matched to a gene: 11. Germline V gives CDR1 SGHNT, CDR2 YYREEE (reference sequence). This CDR3 has 20 residues.

This clone has a single count. The chain has TRBV7-9 and TRBJ2-1; 11 positions agree with TRBD2. The ends lost 9 bases at V and 1 base at J; junction bases unmatched: 2. Germline CDR1 and CDR2: SEHNR and FQNEAQ (reference sequence). The CDR3 is 14 residues long. CDR3 nucleotide sequence: TGTGCCAGTATAGCGGGAGGGTCCTACAATGAGCAGTTCTTC. As protein: CASIAGGSYNEQFF.

The chain carries TRBV28 and TRBJ2-1, with D tentatively TRBD1 (6 bases). Trimming pared 5 bases from V and 2 bases from J, leaving 10 bases between. CDR3 length: 14 residues. The germline V gene encodes CDR1 MDHEN and CDR2 SYDVKM. CDR3 sequence: CASSGQHPYNEQFF. CDR3 nucleotide sequence: TGTGCCAGCAGTGGACAGCACCCCTACAATGAGCAGTTCTTC.

This clone showed up just once. This chain connects TRBV5-5 to TRBJ2-1, with D tentatively TRBD2 (6 bases). The CDR3 consists of 12 residues. V was cut by 1 base and J by 9 bases, with 8 bases left in between. Germline V gives CDR1 SGHKS, CDR2 YYEKEE (reference sequence). This chain's CDR3 is CASSLQAGEQFF. DNA of the CDR3: TGTGCCAGCAGCTTGCAAGCGGGTGAGCAGTTCTTC.

The CDR3 coding sequence is TGTGCCAGCAGCGTAGGGGGGGTTCAAGAGACCCAGTACTTC. Protein product: CASSVGGVQETQYF. The chain couples TRBV9 to TRBJ2-5; maybe TRBD2 (6 bases). Deletions cut 0 bases from V and 2 bases from J, with 8 bases between. Germline CDR1 is SGDLS and CDR2 is YYNGEE. The CDR3 is 14 amino acids.

The V and J genes are TRBV11-1 and TRBJ2-7, with 7 bases lining up with TRBD2. The V gene end was trimmed by 5 bases and the J gene end by 7 bases; junction bases not matched to a gene: 8. The germline gives CDR1 SGHAT, CDR2 FQDESV (reference sequence). This CDR3 is 13 amino acids long. As DNA, the CDR3 is TGTGCCAGCAGCCCGTCGTCAGCGGGGGAGCAGTACTTC. Translated: CASSPSSAGEQYF.

The chain links TRBV25-1 to TRBJ1-5; maybe TRBD1 (5 bases). The V end lost 4 bases, the J end lost 0 bases, and 19 bases lay between the germline ends. This CDR3 comprises 18 residues. Germline V gene lookup returns CDR1 MGHDK and CDR2 SYGVNS. The CDR3: CASSGSPGGADSNQPQHF. The DNA for the CDR3 is TGTGCCAGCAGTGGATCCCCCGGGGGAGCAGATAGCAATCAGCCCCAGCATTTT.

This sequence joins TRBV18 and TRBJ2-2; 13 nucleotides match TRBD2. The CDR3 length is 15 residues. V was pared by 2 bases and J by 6 bases, with 0 bases of the junction left unmatched. Germline CDR1 is KGHSH and CDR2 is LQKENI. The CDR3 coding sequence is TGTGCCAGCTCACCAGGACTAGCGGGAGCCGGGGAGCTGTTTTTT. Translated, it gives CASSPGLAGAGELFF.

The chain uses TRBV6-5 and TRBJ2-2; maybe TRBD1 (6 bases). Germline CDR1 reads MNHEY; CDR2 reads SVGAGI. V gave up 2 bases and J gave up 7 bases, with 11 bases separating them. This CDR3 is 14 amino acids long. The CDR3 here is CASSYTGGNGELFF. In nucleotides, the CDR3 is TGTGCCAGCAGTTACACTGGGGGCAACGGGGAGCTGTTTTTT.

The genes are TRBV15 and TRBJ2-7; the match to TRBD2 covers 9 bases. Germline V lookup: CDR1 LNHNV, CDR2 YYDKDF (reference sequence). V gave up 5 bases and J gave up 4 bases; unmatched junction bases: 12. This CDR3 comprises 16 residues. CDR3 in amino acids: CATSETSSGKLYEQYF. The CDR3 bases are TGTGCCACCAGCGAAACGTCTAGCGGGAAATTGTACGAGCAGTACTTC.